The 31 T cell receptor beta chains in this list originate from one sample, sequenced in a study of chemoradiotherapy in HPV16-positive cancers. Libraries were prepared by immunoSEQ multiplex PCR; TCRdb keeps only in-frame clonotypes and omits some of them. The data hold approximately 14,000 clones, with 77% observed a single time. The sample was collected from a patient who underwent chemoradiotherapy. The receptor source for this set is a human donor with HPV-associated anogenital cancer.

V usage is TRBV6-5 and J usage is TRBJ2-1; D is undetermined. CDR3 length equals 13 residues. V lost 0 bases to trimming and J lost 10 bases, with 10 bases between them. Germline V lookup: CDR1 MNHEY, CDR2 SVGAGI. CDR3 amino acids: CASSYSIHAEQFF. The CDR3 nucleotides read TGTGCCAGCAGTTACTCGATTCACGCAGAGCAGTTCTTC.

This clone turned up a few times. The chain is built from TRBV14 and TRBJ1-1; D uncertain. The CDR3 spans 13 residues. Between the trimmed V and J ends, which lost 3 bases and 5 bases, there was a span of 10 bases. Germline V gene sequence: CDR1 SGHDN, CDR2 FVKESK. The CDR3 loop is CASSQGWGTEAFF. In DNA, the CDR3 is TGTGCCAGCAGCCAGGGATGGGGAACTGAAGCTTTCTTT.

The rearrangement uses TRBV25-1 and TRBJ2-3; D is unclear. Germline V gives CDR1 MGHDK, CDR2 SYGVNS. The CDR3 totals 12 residues. The V and J ends lost 4 bases and 3 bases respectively, with 5 bases between them. The CDR3: CASSVFTDTQYF. The CDR3 region has the DNA TGTGCCAGCAGTGTCTTTACAGATACGCAGTATTTT. Drawing the rest from reference TRBV25-1 and TRBJ2-3, the complete variable domain is EADIYQTPRYLVIGTGKKITLECSQTMGHDKMYWYQQDPGMELHLIHYSYGVNSTEKGDLSSESTVSRIRTEHFPLTLESARPSHTSQYLCASSVFTDTQYFGPGTRLTVL.

The chain has TRBV7-2 and TRBJ1-2, with 9 bases matching TRBD1. This CDR3 comprises 16 residues. Trimming took 5 bases from V and 4 from J; bases not matched to a gene: 11. The germline V gene has CDR1 SGHTA and CDR2 FQGNSA. As DNA, the CDR3 is TGTGCCAGCAGCCTACGGCCGGGACAGGGTCTCTATGGCTACACCTTC. Encoded protein: CASSLRPGQGLYGYTF.

This clone was found a few times. The V call is TRBV7-8, the J call TRBJ2-2; TRBD1 matches 7 bases. Germline CDR1 SGHVS, CDR2 FQNEAQ. Unmatched junction bases numbered 4, after V lost 1 base and J lost 2 bases. CDR3 length: 16 amino acids. This CDR3 is CASSLVGQPNTGELFF. In nucleotides, the CDR3 is TGTGCCAGCAGCTTAGTGGGACAGCCCAACACCGGGGAGCTGTTTTTT.

J is TRBJ1-5 and V is TRBV6-6; possibly TRBD1 for D (5 bases). V lost 8 bases and J lost 1, with 12 bases in between. The germline V gene encodes CDR1 MNHNY and CDR2 SVGAGI (reference sequence). The CDR3 contains 14 residues. This chain's CDR3 is CASVVGESNQPQHF. The CDR3 bases are TGTGCCAGCGTCGTGGGGGAGAGCAATCAGCCCCAGCATTTT.

The chain employs TRBV6-1 and TRBJ2-7, with D hard to call. Germline V gene data show CDR1 as MNHNS and CDR2 as SASEGT. V was pared by 8 bases and J by 4 bases, with 15 bases between. This CDR3 spans 13 amino acids. CDR3 in DNA: TGTGCCAGCTCCGCCGCTACAAGTTACGAGCAGTACTTC. Encoded protein: CASSAATSYEQYF.

The chain combines TRBV5-4 with TRBJ1-3; 10 nucleotides line up with TRBD1. The CDR3 consists of 16 residues. Germline V gene data show CDR1 as SGHNT and CDR2 as YYREEE (reference sequence). V lost 4 bases and J lost 0; bases outside the gene matches: 4. DNA of the CDR3: TGTGCCAGCAGCCCCAGACAGGGGGCCTCTGGAAACACCATATATTTT. Its protein is CASSPRQGASGNTIYF.

CDR3 coding DNA: TGTGCCAGCAGCTCACGGACAGGGTATTTTGGTGGCTACACCTTC. It is translated as CASSSRTGYFGGYTF. The chain joins TRBV5-6 to TRBJ1-2; 8 bases fit TRBD1. V shed 3 bases and J 7 bases; nucleotides not matched to a gene: 11. Germline V gene lookup returns CDR1 SGHDT and CDR2 YYEEEE. The CDR3 totals 15 residues.

This sequence joins TRBV25-1 and TRBJ2-1; TRBD2 is a possible D gene (6 bases). In germline, CDR1 is MGHDK, CDR2 SYGVNS. The V and J ends lost 5 bases and 9 bases respectively, with 17 bases between them. The CDR3 contains 14 residues. The CDR3 sequence: CASSTIGGGSEQFF. DNA for the CDR3: TGTGCCAGCAGTACCATCGGGGGTGGAAGTGAGCAGTTCTTC.

The CDR3 loop reads CASSISWVFRVRDGYTF. In DNA, the CDR3 is TGTGCCAGTAGTATATCGTGGGTCTTTAGGGTTCGGGATGGCTACACCTTC. The chain joins TRBV19 to TRBJ1-2; D unresolved. Germline V gives CDR1 LNHDA, CDR2 SQIVND (reference sequence). Trimming cost V 2 bases and J 6 bases, with 22 bases left between them. The CDR3 runs to 17 residues.

The rearrangement uses TRBV5-4 and TRBJ2-1; TRBD1 agrees at 11 bases. J lost 9 bases, V lost 0 bases, and 8 bases had no gene match. This CDR3 comprises 16 residues. Per the germline V gene, CDR1 is SGHNT and CDR2 is YYREEE (reference sequence). The CDR3 here is CASSLVGQGAGGEQFF. The CDR3, as DNA: TGTGCCAGCAGCTTGGTAGGACAGGGGGCGGGTGGTGAGCAGTTCTTC. The whole variable domain, remainder taken from reference TRBV5-4 and TRBJ2-1, is ETGVTQSPTHLIKTRGQQVTLRCSSQSGHNTVSWYQQALGQGPQFIFQYYREEENGRGNFPPRFSGLQFPNYSSELNVNALELDDSALYLCASSLVGQGAGGEQFFGPGTRLTVL.

This chain joins TRBV7-9 and TRBJ2-5, with 8 bases fitting TRBD1. This CDR3 spans 15 amino acids. Per the germline V gene, CDR1 is SEHNR and CDR2 is FQNEAQ (reference sequence). V shed 5 bases and J 4 bases; nucleotides not matched to a gene: 9. CDR3 protein: CASSISVGQGETQYF. CDR3 nucleotides: TGTGCCAGCAGCATCTCTGTCGGACAGGGAGAGACCCAGTACTTC.

The chain recombines TRBV7-2 with TRBJ1-1; possible D gene TRBD1, 5 bases. The CDR3 loop spans 15 amino acids. Germline lookup yields CDR1 SGHTA and CDR2 FQGNSA. V was trimmed by 5 bases and J by 3 bases, leaving 16 bases between them. The CDR3 sequence is CASSLGPSGDTEAFF. The CDR3 region has the DNA TGTGCCAGCAGCCTCGGGCCCTCGGGGGACACTGAAGCTTTCTTT.

This chain joins TRBV7-3 and TRBJ1-1, with D maybe TRBD1 (5 bases). V was shortened by 4 bases and J by 4 bases, with 13 bases between the two germline ends. The CDR3 covers 14 residues. Looked up from germline, CDR1 is SGHTA and CDR2 is FQGTGA. Here the CDR3 reads CASSSMARGTEAFF. The CDR3 DNA follows: TGTGCCAGCAGCTCCATGGCGAGGGGCACTGAAGCTTTCTTT. Combining the CDR3 with reference TRBV7-3 and TRBJ1-1 gives the whole variable domain GAGVSQTPSNKVTEKGKYVELRCDPISGHTALYWYRQSLGQGPEFLIYFQGTGAADDSGLPNDRFFAVRPEGSVSTLKIQRTERGDSAVYLCASSSMARGTEAFFGQGTRLTVV.

This clone was picked up a small number of times. The V and J genes are TRBV18 and TRBJ2-7; D is uncertain. The CDR3 consists of 15 residues. Germline V gene lookup returns CDR1 KGHSH and CDR2 LQKENI. Trimming stripped 2 bases from V and 3 bases from J, with 14 bases between. CDR3 residues: CASSPSLGRNYEQYF. CDR3 nucleotide sequence: TGTGCCAGCTCACCATCACTGGGTCGAAACTACGAGCAGTACTTC.

V usage is TRBV5-5 and J usage is TRBJ2-5; 11 bases fit TRBD1. CDR3 length: 17 amino acids. The J segment lost 4 bases and the V segment lost 5 bases, leaving 13 bases of the junction unmatched. Germline V gene data show CDR1 as SGHKS and CDR2 as YYEKEE (reference sequence). In DNA, the CDR3 is TGTGCCAGCAGACCGACCGGGACAGGGGGGGGCTTAGAGACCCAGTACTTC. As protein: CASRPTGTGGGLETQYF.

J is TRBJ2-2 and V is TRBV11-3; unclear D gene. Per the germline V gene, CDR1 is SGHNT and CDR2 is YENEEA. CDR3 size: 12 residues. V lost 2 bases and J 6 bases, leaving 4 bases between the germline ends. CDR3 nucleotides: TGTGCCAGCAGCTTAATCGCCGGGGAGCTGTTTTTT. This gives the protein CASSLIAGELFF.

This clone is a singleton in its sample. V is TRBV6-5 and J is TRBJ1-2, with 8 positions matching TRBD1. Germline loops: CDR1 MNHEY, CDR2 SVGAGI. CDR3 length: 14 residues. Trimming at V came to 6 bases and at J to 7 bases, leaving 10 bases not matched to a gene. CDR3 bases: TGTGCCAGCAGCTACACCGGGACAGGTGGTGGCTACACCTTC. Protein sequence: CASSYTGTGGGYTF.

V is TRBV7-2 and J is TRBJ1-6; no clear D gene. V shed 4 bases and J shed 9 bases, with 4 bases lying between them. The CDR3 covers 11 residues. Germline V gene data show CDR1 as SGHTA and CDR2 as FQGNSA. This CDR3 reads CASSWGSPLHF. The CDR3 DNA sequence: TGTGCCAGCAGCTGGGGTTCACCCCTCCACTTT.

The chain employs TRBV5-1 and TRBJ2-4, with a possible D match to TRBD1 (6 bases). CDR1 is SGHRS and CDR2 is YFSETQ in the germline V gene. Trimming stripped 7 bases from V and 2 bases from J, with 13 bases between. This CDR3 comprises 14 residues. CDR3 amino acids: CASHEGGTKNIQYF. Written as DNA, the CDR3 is TGCGCCAGCCATGAAGGGGGAACCAAAAACATTCAGTACTTC.

The chain joins TRBV7-3 to TRBJ2-2; TRBD2 matches 7 bases. Germline CDR1 and CDR2: SGHTA and FQGTGA. The CDR3 has 14 amino acids. Trimming took 2 bases from V and 7 from J; bases not matched to a gene: 4. CDR3 coding DNA: TGTGCCAGCAGCTTATCAGGGAGGGTCGGGGAGCTGTTTTTT. Translation: CASSLSGRVGELFF.

The chain joins TRBV27 to TRBJ2-7; no firm D call. V was pared by 5 bases and J by 2 bases, with 10 bases between. Germline V gene data show CDR1 as MNHEY and CDR2 as SMNVEV (reference sequence). The CDR3 is 13 amino acids. CDR3 DNA sequence: TGTGCCAGCAGTGTAATCCCCCCCTACGAGCAGTACTTC. It encodes CASSVIPPYEQYF.

The V call is TRBV7-2, the J call TRBJ2-3; D may be TRBD1 (5 bases). V lost 6 bases to trimming and J lost 6 bases, with 13 bases between them. This CDR3 region has 13 residues. The germline V gene has CDR1 SGHTA and CDR2 FQGNSA. The CDR3 protein is CASSGQGADTQYF. The DNA for the CDR3 is TGTGCCAGCAGTGGGCAGGGTGCCGATACGCAGTATTTT. The whole variable domain, remainder taken from reference TRBV7-2 and TRBJ2-3, is GAGVSQSPSNKVTEKGKDVELRCDPISGHTALYWYRQSLGQGLEFLIYFQGNSAPDKSGLPSDRFSAERTGGSVSTLTIQRTQQEDSAVYLCASSGQGADTQYFGPGTRLTVL.

This clone occurred once. The chain combines TRBV5-6 with TRBJ1-4, with D unclear. Germline V gene sequence: CDR1 SGHDT, CDR2 YYEEEE. V lost 0 bases and J 3 bases, leaving 9 bases between the germline ends. CDR3 length equals 15 residues. CDR3 region: CASSLEGLANEKLFF. The CDR3 nucleotides are TGTGCCAGCAGCTTGGAAGGGTTGGCTAATGAAAAACTGTTTTTT.

This clone appeared once. This chain joins TRBV7-9 and TRBJ2-3; 10 nucleotides agree with TRBD1. The CDR3 contains 16 residues. CDR1 and CDR2 from the germline V gene are SEHNR and FQNEAQ (reference sequence). The trim removed 4 bases at V and 5 bases at J, leaving 9 bases unmatched. In DNA, the CDR3 is TGTGCCAGCAGCTACCGGACAGGGGGTAGGAGAGATACGCAGTATTTT. Its translation is CASSYRTGGRRDTQYF.

The V and J genes are TRBV6-5 and TRBJ2-3, with D unresolved. The CDR3 is made up of 13 amino acids. V shed 6 bases and J shed 2 bases, with 9 bases lying between them. Per germline, CDR1 MNHEY and CDR2 SVGAGI. DNA of the CDR3: TGTGCCAGCAGCCGGTACATCACAGATACGCAGTATTTT. This gives the protein CASSRYITDTQYF.

This sequence joins TRBV6-1 and TRBJ2-3; D not certain. CDR3 length: 12 residues. The germline V gene encodes CDR1 MNHNS and CDR2 SASEGT. The ends were cut back, 2 bases at V and 6 bases at J, with 6 bases in the middle. CDR3 nucleotides: TGTGCCAGCAGTGAAAACCGGGATACGCAGTATTTT. Translation: CASSENRDTQYF.

The J gene is TRBJ2-7, the V gene TRBV18, with D possibly being TRBD1 or TRBD2 (5 bases each). Germline V gene sequence: CDR1 KGHSH, CDR2 LQKENI. V was pared by 4 bases and J by 4 bases, with 11 bases between. This CDR3 contains 13 residues. CDR3 DNA sequence: TGTGCCAGCTCACTGGGGGAAGGGTACGAGCAGTACTTC. This codes for CASSLGEGYEQYF.

The chain joins TRBV30 to TRBJ1-5; no firm D call. From germline, CDR1 is GTSNPN and CDR2 SVGIG (reference sequence). The CDR3 extends over 13 amino acids. Trimming took off 2 bases at V and 1 base at J, with 6 bases between the two ends. The CDR3 here is CAWSRQSNQPQHF. CDR3 coding DNA: TGTGCCTGGAGTAGGCAGAGCAATCAGCCCCAGCATTTT.

This clone was seen just once. The chain couples TRBV9 to TRBJ1-2, with D perhaps matching TRBD1 (5 bases). V gave up 3 bases and J gave up 8 bases, with 17 bases separating them. Per germline, CDR1 SGDLS and CDR2 YYNGEE. This CDR3 contains 14 residues. This chain's CDR3 is CASSGAGGAWGYTF. CDR3 DNA sequence: TGTGCCAGCAGCGGGGCTGGAGGGGCTTGGGGCTACACCTTC. Using reference TRBV9 and TRBJ1-2 for the parts outside the CDR3, the full variable domain is DSGVTQTPKHLITATGQRVTLRCSPRSGDLSVYWYQQSLDQGLQFLIQYYNGEERAKGNILERFSAQQFPDLHSELNLSSLELGDSALYFCASSGAGGAWGYTFGSGTRLTVV.